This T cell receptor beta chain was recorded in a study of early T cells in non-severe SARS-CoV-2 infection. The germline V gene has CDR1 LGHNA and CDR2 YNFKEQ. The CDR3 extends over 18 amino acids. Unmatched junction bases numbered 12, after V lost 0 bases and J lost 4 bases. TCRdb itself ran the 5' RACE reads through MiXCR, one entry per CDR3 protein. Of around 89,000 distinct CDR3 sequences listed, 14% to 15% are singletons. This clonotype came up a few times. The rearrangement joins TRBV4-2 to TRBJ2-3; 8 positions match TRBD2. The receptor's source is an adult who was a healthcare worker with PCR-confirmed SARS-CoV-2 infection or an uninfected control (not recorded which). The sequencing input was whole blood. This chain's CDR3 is CASSQDSAGGFVADTQYF. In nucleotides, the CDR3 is TGTGCCAGCAGCCAAGATTCGGCGGGGGGATTCGTAGCAGATACGCAGTATTTT.